The T cell receptor (beta chain) under discussion was sequenced for a study of shared clonotypes between healthy human individuals. Overall study: Each donor contributed plates that comprised three CD4 naive, three CD4 memory, two CD8 naive and one CD8 memory. Study conclusions and caveats: It was the non-shared clonotypes that had lower generation probabilities than clonotypes shared by all four donors. Naive subsets typically showed greater estimated richness than memory subsets.

Naivety among CD8 cells was defined by CD45RO negativity and positive CCR7 selection, thereby excluding terminally differentiated effector memory CD45RA+ cells. On sorted subsets, replicate PCRs used approximately 190 ng DNA, or some 27,000 T cell genomes. Here immunoSEQ multiplex PCR was the method, and the copy in TCRdb shows in-frame clones only, minus some. The table records nearly 600,000 clones, 95% of them present only once. Germline V gene data show CDR1 as MDHEN and CDR2 as SYDVKM. V lost 4 bases, J lost 1 base, and 14 bases lay in between. The CDR3 is made up of 15 amino acids. Remarks on this clone: Its antigen is undetermined.

The source is a woman aged 25 to 39 in good health. Specimen: naive CD8+ T cells sorted from blood. The chain carries TRBV28 and TRBJ2-7, with D perhaps assigned TRBD1 or TRBD2 (5 bases each). The DNA of the CDR3 is TGTGCCAGCAGTTCTTTTCGGGACCCGTCCTACGAGCAGTACTTC. It yields the protein CASSSFRDPSYEQYF.